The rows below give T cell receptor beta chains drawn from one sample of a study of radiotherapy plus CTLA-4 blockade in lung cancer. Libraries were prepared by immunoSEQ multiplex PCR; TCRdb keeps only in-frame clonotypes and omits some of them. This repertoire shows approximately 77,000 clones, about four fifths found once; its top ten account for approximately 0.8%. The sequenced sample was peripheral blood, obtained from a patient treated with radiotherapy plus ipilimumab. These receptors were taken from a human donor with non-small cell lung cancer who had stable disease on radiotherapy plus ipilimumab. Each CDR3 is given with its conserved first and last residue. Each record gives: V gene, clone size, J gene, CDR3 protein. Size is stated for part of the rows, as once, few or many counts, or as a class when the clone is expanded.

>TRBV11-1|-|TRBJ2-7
CASSDTRGSSYEQYF
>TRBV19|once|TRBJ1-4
CASKGRGSYNEKLFF
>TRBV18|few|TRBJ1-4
CASSPPTNEKLFF
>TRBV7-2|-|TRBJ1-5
CVSSLVGRVNQPQHF
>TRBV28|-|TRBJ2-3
CASSPSPASSTDTQYF
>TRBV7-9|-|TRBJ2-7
CASSLIGGEQYF
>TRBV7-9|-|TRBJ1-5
CASSQMGNSNQPQHF
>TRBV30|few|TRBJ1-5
CAWSRSSNQPQHF
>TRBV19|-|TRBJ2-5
CASSKKDRPLQETQYF
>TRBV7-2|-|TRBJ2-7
CASSTDQIVYEQYF
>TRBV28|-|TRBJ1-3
CASSLPRARTRSGNTIYF
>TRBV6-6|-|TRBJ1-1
CAATPAGPNTEAFF
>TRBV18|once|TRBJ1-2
CASSPRQGSDGYTF
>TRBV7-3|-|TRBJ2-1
CASRDLTSGSEQFF
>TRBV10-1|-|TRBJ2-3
CASSESRGAGTDTQYF
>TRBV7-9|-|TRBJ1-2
CASSEAIYGYTF
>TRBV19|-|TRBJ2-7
CASSTLAGGSYEQYF
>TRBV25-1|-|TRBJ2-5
CASSPGPETQYF
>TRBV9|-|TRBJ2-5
CASSPQRGAVETQYF
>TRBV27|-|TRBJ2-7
CASSFYQGVNEQYF
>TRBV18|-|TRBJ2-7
CASSTGPAVYEQYF
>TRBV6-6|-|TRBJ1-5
CANSPIKGSNQPQHF
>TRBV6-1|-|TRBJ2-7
CASSAQGSSYEQYF
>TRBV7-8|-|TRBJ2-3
CASSLAVSSGTADTQYF
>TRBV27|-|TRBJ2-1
CASSFSGLGNEQFF
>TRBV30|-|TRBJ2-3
CAWSGLAFTDTQYF
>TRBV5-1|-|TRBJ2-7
CASSLGQSNWNF
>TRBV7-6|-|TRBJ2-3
CASSLASGGDTQYF
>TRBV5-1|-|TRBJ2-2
CASSVQDSGELFF
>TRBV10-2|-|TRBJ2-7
CASSAPQQGRLSYEQYF
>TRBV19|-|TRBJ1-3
CASNPRGGNTIYF
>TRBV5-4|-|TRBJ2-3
CASSLDWTTDTQYF
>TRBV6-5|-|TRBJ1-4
CASSQTTTNEKLFF
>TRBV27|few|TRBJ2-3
CASSELGGTDTQYF
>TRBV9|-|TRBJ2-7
CASSGGQGFYEQYF
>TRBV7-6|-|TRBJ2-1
CASSLGLAGDNEQFF
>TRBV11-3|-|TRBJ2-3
CASSSGQGIADTQYF
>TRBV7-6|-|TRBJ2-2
CASSLLENTGELFF
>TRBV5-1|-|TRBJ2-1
CASSTGLAGAIAYNEQFF
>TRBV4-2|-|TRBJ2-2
CASSQGGGELFF
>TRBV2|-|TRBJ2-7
CASSVLSLGYDVYEQYF
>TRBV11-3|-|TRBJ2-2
CASSPRGGELFF
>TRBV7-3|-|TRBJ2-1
CASSSLSGYNEQFF
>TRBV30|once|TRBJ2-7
CAWSVALEDYEQYF
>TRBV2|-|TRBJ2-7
CASSDFVDSYEQYF
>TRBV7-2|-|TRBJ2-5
CASSLGVGALGETQYF
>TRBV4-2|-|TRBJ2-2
CASSQDTSGSFAGELFF